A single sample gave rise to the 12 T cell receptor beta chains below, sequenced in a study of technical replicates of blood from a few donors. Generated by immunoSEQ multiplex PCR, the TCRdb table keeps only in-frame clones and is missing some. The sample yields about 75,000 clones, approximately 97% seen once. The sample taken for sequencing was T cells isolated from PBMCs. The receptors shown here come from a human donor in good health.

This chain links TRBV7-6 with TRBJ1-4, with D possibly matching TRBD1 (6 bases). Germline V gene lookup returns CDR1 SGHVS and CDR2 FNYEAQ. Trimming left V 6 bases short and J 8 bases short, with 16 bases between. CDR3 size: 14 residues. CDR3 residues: CASSLQGPKEKLFF. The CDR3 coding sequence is TGTGCCAGCAGTCTACAGGGCCCCAAGGAAAAACTGTTTTTT.

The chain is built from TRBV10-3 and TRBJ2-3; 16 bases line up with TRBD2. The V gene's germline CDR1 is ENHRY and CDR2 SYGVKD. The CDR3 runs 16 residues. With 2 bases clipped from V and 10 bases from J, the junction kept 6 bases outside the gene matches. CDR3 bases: TGTGCCATCAGTGAGCCGGCCGGGACTAGCGGGAGGGCGCAGTATTTT. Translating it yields CAISEPAGTSGRAQYF.

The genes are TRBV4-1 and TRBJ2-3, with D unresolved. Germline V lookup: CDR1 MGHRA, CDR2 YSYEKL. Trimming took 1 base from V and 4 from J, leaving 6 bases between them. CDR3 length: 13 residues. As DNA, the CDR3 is TGCGCCAGCAGCCAAGTTGTAGCAGATACGCAGTATTTT. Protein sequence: CASSQVVADTQYF.

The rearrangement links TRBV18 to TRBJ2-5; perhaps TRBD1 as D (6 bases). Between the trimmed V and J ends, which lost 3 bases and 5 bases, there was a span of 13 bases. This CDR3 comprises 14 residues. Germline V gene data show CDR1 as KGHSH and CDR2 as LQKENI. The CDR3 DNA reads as TGTGCCAGCTCACCCGGGCATCAGGGGGAGACCCAGTACTTC. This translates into CASSPGHQGETQYF.

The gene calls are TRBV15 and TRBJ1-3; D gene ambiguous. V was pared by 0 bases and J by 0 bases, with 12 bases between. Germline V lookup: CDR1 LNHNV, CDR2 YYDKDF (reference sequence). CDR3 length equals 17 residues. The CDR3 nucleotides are TGTGCCACCAGCAGAGATACAGTGACGAGCTCTGGAAACACCATATATTTT. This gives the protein CATSRDTVTSSGNTIYF.

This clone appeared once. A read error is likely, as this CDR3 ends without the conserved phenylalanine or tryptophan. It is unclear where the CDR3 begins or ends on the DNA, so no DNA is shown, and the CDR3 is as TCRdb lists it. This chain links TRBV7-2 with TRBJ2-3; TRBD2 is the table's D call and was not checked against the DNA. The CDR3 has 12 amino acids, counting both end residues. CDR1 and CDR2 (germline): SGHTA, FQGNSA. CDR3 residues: CASADPGLAGYL.

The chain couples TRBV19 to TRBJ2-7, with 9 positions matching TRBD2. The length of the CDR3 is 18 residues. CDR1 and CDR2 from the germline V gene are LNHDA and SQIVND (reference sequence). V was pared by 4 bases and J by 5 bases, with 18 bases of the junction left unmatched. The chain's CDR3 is CASSTKVLYVAGGDEQYF. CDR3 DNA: TGTGCCAGTAGTACCAAAGTATTATATGTGGCGGGGGGGGACGAGCAGTACTTC. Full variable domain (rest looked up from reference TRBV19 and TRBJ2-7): DGGITQSPKYLFRKEGQNVTLSCEQNLNHDAMYWYRQDPGQGLRLIYYSQIVNDFQKGDIAEGYSVSREKKESFPLTVTSAQKNPTAFYLCASSTKVLYVAGGDEQYFGPGTRLTVT.

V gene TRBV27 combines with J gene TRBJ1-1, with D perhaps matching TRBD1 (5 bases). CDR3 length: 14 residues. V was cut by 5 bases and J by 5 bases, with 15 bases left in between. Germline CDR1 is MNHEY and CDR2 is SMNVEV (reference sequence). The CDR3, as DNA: TGTGCCAGCAGTATCCGGGACGGGGGAACTGAAGCTTTCTTT. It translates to CASSIRDGGTEAFF.

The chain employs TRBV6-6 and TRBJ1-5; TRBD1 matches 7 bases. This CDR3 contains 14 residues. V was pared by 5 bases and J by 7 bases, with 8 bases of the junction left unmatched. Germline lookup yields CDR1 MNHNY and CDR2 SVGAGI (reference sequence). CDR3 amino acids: CASSDHRGLQPQHF. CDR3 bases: TGTGCCAGCAGTGACCACAGGGGCTTGCAGCCCCAGCATTTT.

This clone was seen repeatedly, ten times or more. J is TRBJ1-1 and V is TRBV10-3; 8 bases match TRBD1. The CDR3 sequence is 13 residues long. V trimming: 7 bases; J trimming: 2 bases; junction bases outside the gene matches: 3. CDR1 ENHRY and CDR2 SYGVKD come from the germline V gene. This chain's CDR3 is CAINGQGNTEAFF. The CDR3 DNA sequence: TGTGCCATCAATGGACAGGGCAACACTGAAGCTTTCTTT.

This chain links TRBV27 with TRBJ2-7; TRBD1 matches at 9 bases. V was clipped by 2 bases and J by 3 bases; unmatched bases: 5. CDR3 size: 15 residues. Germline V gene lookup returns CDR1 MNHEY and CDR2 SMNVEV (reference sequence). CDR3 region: CASSLEWDRDYEQYF. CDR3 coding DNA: TGTGCCAGCAGTTTAGAATGGGACAGGGACTACGAGCAGTACTTC.

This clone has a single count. The DNA of the CDR3 is TGTGCCAGCAGTTTATATGGACTTATGAACACCGGGGAGCTGTTTTTT. It yields the protein CASSLYGLMNTGELFF. This sequence joins TRBV27 and TRBJ2-2, with D possibly matching TRBD2 (5 bases). V lost 1 base and J lost 1, with 10 bases in between. CDR1 is MNHEY, CDR2 SMNVEV, per germline (reference sequence). There are 16 residues in the CDR3.